This TCR beta chain was recovered during a study of shared clonotypes between healthy human individuals. For the study at large: Each donor had three CD4 naive, three CD4 memory, two CD8 naive and one CD8 memory plate. Study-wide points: Shared clonotypes across all four donors exceeded non-shared ones in generation probability.

As concerns this clone: Its target is not known.

Clones were sequenced by immunoSEQ multiplex PCR, and TCRdb holds only the in-frame ones, with some missing. The data hold a few million clones, with approximately 94% observed a single time. Splitting the CD4+ cells yielded a CD45RA+ naive subset and a CD45RA-negative memory subset. The V gene end was trimmed by 3 bases and the J gene end by 3 bases; junction bases not matched to a gene: 4. The CDR3 spans 15 residues. Germline-derived CDR1 and CDR2 are MRHNA and SNTAGT. Sequenced input: naive CD4+ T cells sorted from blood. The subset denotes: CD45RA+ positively selected. The TCR was taken from a man aged 18 to 30 in good health. The chain carries TRBV6-4 and TRBJ2-3; 9 nucleotides match TRBD1. CDR3 in amino acids: CASSESGQGTDTQYF. The DNA of the CDR3 is TGTGCCAGCAGTGAATCCGGACAGGGGACAGATACGCAGTATTTT.